The clone carrying this TCR beta chain has a single count. The junction and the germline gene differ at one end; a read error may be behind it. The data belong to a study of T cell responses to AZD1222 COVID-19 vaccine. TCRdb's copy holds only in-frame clones and misses some; the assay was immunoSEQ multiplex PCR. In the table there are some 150,000 clones, over 80% of which are singletons. The CDR3 is 11 residues long. Germline assignment: CDR1 SGHDT and CDR2 YYEEEE. Sample: peripheral blood, taken 28 days after the second dose of the MenACWY control vaccine. The chain is built from TRBV5-6 and TRBJ1-1; no firm D call. The receptor was isolated from an adult who received the MenACWY meningococcal vaccine as a control. CDR3 bases: TGTGCCAGCAGCTTGCCCGGTGAAACTTTCTTT. Translated: CASSLPGETFF.